One and the same sample provided the 30 T cell receptor beta chains below, sequenced in a study of metastatic and nonmetastatic thyroid tumors. TCRdb reprocessed the PCR reads using MiXCR. In the table there are around 23,000 clones, roughly 9.7% of which are singletons. No patient had received any treatment before thyroid surgery. Sequencing was done on a sample of blood. Receptors were obtained from a female donor with papillary thyroid cancer or a benign thyroid nodule (not recorded which). Some clones in this sample may be carry-over from other donors' samples.

In its sample, this clone was seen many times. The same CDR3 also results from other DNA sequences found in this sample. This sequence joins TRBV30 and TRBJ1-2; maybe TRBD1 (5 bases). Germline CDR1 GTSNPN, CDR2 SVGIG (reference sequence). This CDR3 has 15 amino acids. Trimming removed 3 bases at V and 5 bases at J, with 19 bases between. The CDR3: CAWRGGGPEAYGYTF. For the CDR3, the DNA is TGTGCCTGGAGGGGGGGAGGGCCAGAGGCGTATGGCTACACCTTC.

Many counts were recorded for this clone. The rearrangement links TRBV11-2 to TRBJ2-2; D remains ambiguous. Trimming took 1 base from V and 8 from J, leaving 11 bases between them. Germline V CDR1 and CDR2: SGHAT, FQNNGV. The CDR3 is 14 residues long. The CDR3 reads CASSLVRTSGELFF. In DNA form, the CDR3 reads TGTGCCAGCAGCTTAGTCAGGACGTCAGGGGAGCTGTTTTTT.

This clone has more than one count but fewer than ten. V and J are TRBV2 and TRBJ2-3; tentatively, D is TRBD2 (5 bases). CDR3 length equals 13 residues. Trimming removed 4 bases from V and 6 bases from J, with 11 bases in between. CDR1 is SNHLY and CDR2 is FYNNEI in the germline V gene. In DNA, the CDR3 is TGTGCCAGCAGTGCCAGCGGCCCGGATACGCAGTATTTT. It translates to CASSASGPDTQYF.

By proportion, this clone is medium-sized. The rearrangement links TRBV27 to TRBJ2-7; the D gene is possibly TRBD1 (8 bases). The V and J ends lost 6 bases and 2 bases respectively, with 14 bases between them. The CDR3 runs to 14 residues. Germline V CDR1 and CDR2: MNHEY, SMNVEV (reference sequence). The DNA for the CDR3 is TGTGCCAGCAGGAGGACAGGGAGGGCCTACGAGCAGTACTTC. This translates into CASRRTGRAYEQYF.

The rearrangement joins TRBV28 to TRBJ2-7, with no clear D. Germline V gene sequence: CDR1 MDHEN, CDR2 SYDVKM. Trimming removed 5 bases from V and 8 bases from J, with 19 bases in between. The CDR3 spans 14 residues. The CDR3 DNA sequence: TGTGCCAGCAGTAGGTCGGCCCTCCTCAACCAGCAGTACTTC. This sequence encodes CASSRSALLNQQYF.

The table lists this clone with many counts. V gene TRBV27 combines with J gene TRBJ2-3; D is undetermined. Between the trimmed V and J ends, which lost 8 bases and 0 bases, there was a span of 12 bases. The CDR3 length is 14 residues. The germline V gene has CDR1 MNHEY and CDR2 SMNVEV (reference sequence). The CDR3 reads CASVPGPSTDTQYF. The CDR3 DNA follows: TGTGCCAGCGTGCCGGGTCCTAGCACAGATACGCAGTATTTT.

This clone has more than one count but fewer than ten. This rearrangement joins TRBV6-1 to TRBJ2-7; D gene ambiguous. Germline V CDR1 and CDR2: MNHNS, SASEGT. The CDR3 totals 14 residues. Deletions cut 4 bases from V and 1 base from J, with 11 bases between. The CDR3 DNA sequence: TGTGCCAGCAGTGTACCGTGTCCTTCCTACGAGCAGTACTTC. This codes for CASSVPCPSYEQYF.

This clone showed up many times. The gene calls are TRBV20-1 and TRBJ2-7; perhaps TRBD2 as D (6 bases). Per the germline V gene, CDR1 is DFQATT and CDR2 is SNEGSKA (reference sequence). Trimming removed 2 bases at V and 0 bases at J, with 17 bases between. CDR3 length: 16 residues. CDR3 region: CSARLPSGRDSYEQYF. Written as DNA, the CDR3 is TGCAGTGCTAGACTACCAAGCGGGCGGGACTCCTACGAGCAGTACTTC.

V is TRBV20-1 and J is TRBJ2-1; TRBD2 matches 8 bases. The CDR3 covers 16 residues. V dropped 3 bases and J dropped 6; count of bases not matched to a gene: 13. Germline CDR1 and CDR2: DFQATT and SNEGSKA (reference sequence). Written as DNA, the CDR3 is TGCAGTGCTAGCGTCCAGCGGGAGTTGGCTTTCAATGAGCAGTTCTTC. Translation: CSASVQRELAFNEQFF.

This clone was seen repeatedly, ten times or more. V gene TRBV20-1 combines with J gene TRBJ2-7; 9 bases are a match to TRBD1. V dropped 0 bases and J dropped 5; count of bases not matched to a gene: 5. The CDR3 extends over 14 amino acids. The germline V gene has CDR1 DFQATT and CDR2 SNEGSKA (reference sequence). Here the CDR3 reads CSARDAGQGHEQYF. In DNA form, the CDR3 reads TGCAGTGCTAGAGATGCGGGACAGGGCCACGAGCAGTACTTC.

Details on this clone: Its ends do not fully match the called genes, so a read error is possible. J is TRBJ1-2 and V is TRBV5-6; no clear D. CDR1 SGHDT and CDR2 YYEEEE come from the germline V gene. This CDR3 is 13 amino acids long. The CDR3 spells CTSSLDWVQGYTF. The CDR3 DNA sequence: TGTACCAGCAGCTTGGATTGGGTGCAAGGCTACACCTTC.

This clone was seen at least ten times. This chain connects TRBV11-1 to TRBJ1-1; D is possibly TRBD1 (6 bases). This CDR3 region has 18 residues. Germline V gene sequence: CDR1 SGHAT, CDR2 FQDESV (reference sequence). The ends were cut back, 0 bases at V and 0 bases at J, with 17 bases in the middle. The CDR3 here is CASSLARDTGSMNTEAFF. The CDR3 DNA reads as TGTGCCAGCAGCTTAGCGAGGGACACGGGATCGATGAACACTGAAGCTTTCTTT.

This clone has a count of ten or more. This sequence joins TRBV7-2 and TRBJ2-6, with D hard to call. Trimming removed 4 bases from V and 3 bases from J, with 10 bases in between. Looked up from germline, CDR1 is SGHTA and CDR2 is FQGNSA. The CDR3 length is 15 residues. The CDR3 DNA is TGTGCCAGCAGCTCCTCCCTTGGTGGGGCCAACGTCCTGACTTTC. This sequence encodes CASSSSLGGANVLTF.

This chain uses TRBV4-1 with TRBJ1-4; tentative D call: TRBD1 (6 bases). Trimming stripped 0 bases from V and 0 bases from J, with 14 bases between. CDR3 length: 18 residues. Germline CDR1 MGHRA, CDR2 YSYEKL. CDR3 DNA: TGCGCCAGCAGCCAAGATAACAGGGTGTTGGCAACTAATGAAAAACTGTTTTTT. Residues: CASSQDNRVLATNEKLFF.

This CDR3 reads CASSLEKGQPQHF. The CDR3 bases are TGTGCCAGCAGCTTAGAAAAGGGTCAGCCCCAGCATTTT. The chain joins TRBV11-2 to TRBJ1-5; D not certain. The CDR3 is 13 residues long. Germline assignment: CDR1 SGHAT and CDR2 FQNNGV. V was shortened by 0 bases and J by 6 bases, with 6 bases between the two germline ends. The full variable domain, with the rest looked up from reference TRBV11-2 and TRBJ1-5, is EAGVAQSPRYKIIEKRQSVAFWCNPISGHATLYWYQQILGQGPKLLIQFQNNGVVDDSQLPKDRFSAERLKGVDSTLKIQPAKLEDSAVYLCASSLEKGQPQHFGDGTRLSIL.

Relative to its sample, this clone is medium-sized (0.01 to 0.1%). The CDR3: CASSTPGTGGGEQYF. Written as DNA, the CDR3 is TGTGCCAGCAGTACGCCCGGGACAGGGGGCGGCGAGCAGTACTTC. The V call is TRBV27, the J call TRBJ2-7; 12 nucleotides align to TRBD1. Germline V gene data show CDR1 as MNHEY and CDR2 as SMNVEV (reference sequence). The V and J ends lost 5 bases and 6 bases, in that order; junction bases with no gene match: 8. The CDR3 totals 15 residues.

In its sample, this clone was seen many times. This sequence joins TRBV7-2 and TRBJ2-7, with D unclear. Trimming stripped 3 bases from V and 6 bases from J, with 18 bases between. CDR1 and CDR2 from the germline V gene are SGHTA and FQGNSA. The CDR3 length is 15 residues. Here the CDR3 reads CASSFVAGRQGEQYF. The CDR3 DNA is TGTGCCAGCAGCTTCGTGGCTGGGCGGCAAGGCGAGCAGTACTTC. Drawing the rest from reference TRBV7-2 and TRBJ2-7, the complete variable domain is GAGVSQSPSNKVTEKGKDVELRCDPISGHTALYWYRQSLGQGLEFLIYFQGNSAPDKSGLPSDRFSAERTGGSVSTLTIQRTQQEDSAVYLCASSFVAGRQGEQYFGPGTRLTVT.

This clone was seen ten or more times. The V call is TRBV5-1, the J call TRBJ2-7; TRBD2 matches 7 bases. The germline CDR1 and CDR2 sequences are SGHRS and YFSETQ. There are 15 residues in the CDR3. Trimming cost V 4 bases and J 2 bases; bases outside gene matches: 9. CDR3 in DNA: TGCGCCAGCAGCCCCGCCAACGCGGGAGCCTACGAGCAGTACTTC. It codes for CASSPANAGAYEQYF.

The table lists this clone with many counts. V gene TRBV20-1 combines with J gene TRBJ1-1; 8 bases line up with TRBD1. The V gene end was trimmed by 3 bases and the J gene end by 4 bases; junction bases not matched to a gene: 7. The CDR3 length is 14 residues. The germline V gene encodes CDR1 DFQATT and CDR2 SNEGSKA (reference sequence). The CDR3 DNA follows: TGCAGTGCTAGGACGGGTCAGGGGGCCACTGAAGCTTTCTTT. Translated: CSARTGQGATEAFF.

This clone was counted only a few times. The DNA is omitted, as the CDR3 cannot be located on it reliably, and the CDR3 follows TCRdb's listing. This rearrangement joins TRBV6-2 or TRBV6-3 to TRBJ1-5; the D call of TRBD1 is as the table states it, not checked on the DNA. The CDR3 extends over 14 residues, inclusive of both ends. Germline CDR1 and CDR2: MNHEY and SVGEGT. This chain's CDR3 is CASSSSGVGHPQHF.

In its sample, this clone is medium-sized. The chain couples TRBV6-1 to TRBJ1-3; the match to TRBD1 covers 8 bases. The CDR3 runs to 14 residues. J gave up 6 bases and V 7 bases, and 8 bases lay outside the gene matches. Germline CDR1 MNHNS, CDR2 SASEGT. CDR3 residues: CASNTQGDANTIYF. For the CDR3, the DNA is TGTGCCAGCAATACACAGGGGGATGCAAACACCATATATTTT.

This clone has a count of ten or more. This chain connects TRBV28 to TRBJ1-4, with D perhaps TRBD1 (5 bases). The V end lost 2 bases, the J end lost 6 bases, and 22 bases lay between the germline ends. Germline CDR1 is MDHEN and CDR2 is SYDVKM. CDR3 length: 18 residues. CDR3 in amino acids: CASSLVPLGGAGDEKLFF. The CDR3 coding sequence is TGTGCCAGCAGTTTAGTTCCTTTGGGGGGTGCTGGGGATGAAAAACTGTTTTTT.

This clone was seen a few times. The V call is TRBV6-5, the J call TRBJ2-7; maybe TRBD1 (6 bases). This CDR3 has 17 residues. The germline V gene encodes CDR1 MNHEY and CDR2 SVGAGI. Trimming stripped 0 bases from V and 3 bases from J, with 18 bases between. The CDR3: CASSYSNRVNKVYEQYV. As DNA, the CDR3 is TGTGCCAGCAGTTACTCCAACAGGGTCAACAAGGTCTACGAGCAGTACGTC.

This clone was recorded many times. The J gene is TRBJ2-1, the V gene TRBV24-1; possible D gene TRBD2, 5 bases. Germline CDR1 is KGHDR and CDR2 is SFDVKD. The CDR3 extends over 17 amino acids. V lost 8 bases and J 9 bases, leaving 28 bases between the germline ends. CDR3 sequence reads: CATMASFDVSGRFEQFF. The CDR3 DNA reads as TGTGCCACCATGGCTAGCTTTGACGTTTCGGGTAGGTTTGAGCAGTTCTTC.

The chain has TRBV20-1 and TRBJ1-6, with TRBD1 as a possible D gene (5 bases). The CDR3 is 18 residues long. Trimming took off 3 bases at V and 5 bases at J, with 23 bases between the two ends. Germline CDR1 reads DFQATT; CDR2 reads SNEGSKA (reference sequence). The CDR3 is CSARLVGGIVPNNSPLHF. As DNA, the CDR3 is TGCAGTGCTAGGTTAGTCGGGGGGATTGTGCCTAATAATTCACCCCTCCACTTT.

The V gene is TRBV18, the J gene TRBJ2-3; the D is unclear. Trimming took off 5 bases at V and 4 bases at J, with 4 bases between the two ends. CDR1 and CDR2 (germline): KGHSH, LQKENI. The CDR3 spans 11 residues. CDR3 amino acids: CASSDSDTQYF. The CDR3 DNA follows: TGTGCCAGCTCAGACTCAGATACGCAGTATTTT.

A word on this clone: A read error may explain this, as a much larger clone is one base away. J is TRBJ1-4 and V is TRBV4-1; D possibly corresponds to TRBD1 (5 bases). V was cut by 1 base and J by 7 bases, with 13 bases left in between. The V gene's germline CDR1 is MGHRA and CDR2 YSYEKL. The CDR3 loop spans 15 amino acids. CDR3 nucleotides: TGCGCCAGCAGCCAAGGCGCCCAAGGGGCTGAAAAACTGTTTTTT. Encoded protein: CASSQGAQGAEKLFF.

This clone was counted at least ten times. This sequence joins TRBV7-9 and TRBJ2-7; no firm D call. Trimming took off 5 bases at V and 4 bases at J, with 6 bases between the two ends. This CDR3 region has 11 residues. Germline V lookup: CDR1 SEHNR, CDR2 FQNEAQ (reference sequence). In DNA form, the CDR3 reads TGTGCCAGCAGCGTTAGTTACGAGCAGTACTTC. Protein sequence: CASSVSYEQYF.

This chain links TRBV6-1 with TRBJ2-7; possible D gene TRBD1, 7 bases. The germline gives CDR1 MNHNS, CDR2 SASEGT. The CDR3 has 15 amino acids. Trimming cost V 2 bases and J 4 bases, with 15 bases left between them. The CDR3 coding sequence is TGTGCCAGCAGTGAAAGGCGGCAGGGGGGTTACGAGCAGTACTTC. The encoded protein is CASSERRQGGYEQYF.

This rearrangement joins TRBV10-3 to TRBJ2-1, with 15 bases aligning to TRBD2. CDR3 length equals 16 residues. CDR1 and CDR2 (germline): ENHRY, SYGVKD. J gave up 5 bases and V 9 bases, and 8 bases lay outside the gene matches. DNA of the CDR3: TGTGCCATTTACCCGGGACTAGCGGGAGGCCACAATGAGCAGTTCTTC. This codes for CAIYPGLAGGHNEQFF.